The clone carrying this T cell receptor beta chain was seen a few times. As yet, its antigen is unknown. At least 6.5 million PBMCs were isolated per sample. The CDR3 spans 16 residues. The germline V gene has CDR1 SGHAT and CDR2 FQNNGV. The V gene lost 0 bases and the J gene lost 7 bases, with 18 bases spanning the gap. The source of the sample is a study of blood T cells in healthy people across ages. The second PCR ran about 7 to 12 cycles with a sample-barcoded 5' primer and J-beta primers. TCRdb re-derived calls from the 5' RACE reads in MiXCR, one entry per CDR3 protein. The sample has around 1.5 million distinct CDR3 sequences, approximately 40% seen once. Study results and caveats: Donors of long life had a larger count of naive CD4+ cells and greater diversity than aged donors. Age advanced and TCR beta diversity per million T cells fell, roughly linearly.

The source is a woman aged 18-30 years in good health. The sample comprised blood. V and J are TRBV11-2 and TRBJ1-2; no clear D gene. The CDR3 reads CASSLEFGAERGGYTF. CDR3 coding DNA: TGTGCCAGCAGCTTAGAATTTGGTGCAGAGCGGGGTGGCTACACCTTC.